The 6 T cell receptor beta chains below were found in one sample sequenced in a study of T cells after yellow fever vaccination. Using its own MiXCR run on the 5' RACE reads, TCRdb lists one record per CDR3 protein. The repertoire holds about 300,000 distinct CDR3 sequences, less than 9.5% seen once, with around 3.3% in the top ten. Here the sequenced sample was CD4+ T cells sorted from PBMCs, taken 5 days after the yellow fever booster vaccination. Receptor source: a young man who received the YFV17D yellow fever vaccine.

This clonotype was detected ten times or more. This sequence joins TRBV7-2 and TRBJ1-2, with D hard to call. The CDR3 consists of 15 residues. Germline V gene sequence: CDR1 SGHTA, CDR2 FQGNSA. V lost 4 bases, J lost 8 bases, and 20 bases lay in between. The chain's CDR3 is CASSSTSRASMGYTF. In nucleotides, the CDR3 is TGTGCCAGCAGCTCTACCTCCCGGGCCAGTATGGGCTACACCTTC.

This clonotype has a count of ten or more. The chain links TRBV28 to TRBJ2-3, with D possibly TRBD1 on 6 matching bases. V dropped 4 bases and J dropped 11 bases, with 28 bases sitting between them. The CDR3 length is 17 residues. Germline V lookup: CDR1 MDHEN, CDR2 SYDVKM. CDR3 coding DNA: TGTGCCAGCAGTTCTTCCGGACAGCTCTTAAAACCTTCGGGGCAGTATTTT. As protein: CASSSSGQLLKPSGQYF.

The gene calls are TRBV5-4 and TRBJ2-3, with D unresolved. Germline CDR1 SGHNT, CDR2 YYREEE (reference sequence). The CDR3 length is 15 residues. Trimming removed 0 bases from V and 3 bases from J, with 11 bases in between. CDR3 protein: CASSLGLELTDTQYF. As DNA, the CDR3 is TGTGCCAGCAGCTTGGGCCTAGAGTTGACAGATACGCAGTATTTT.

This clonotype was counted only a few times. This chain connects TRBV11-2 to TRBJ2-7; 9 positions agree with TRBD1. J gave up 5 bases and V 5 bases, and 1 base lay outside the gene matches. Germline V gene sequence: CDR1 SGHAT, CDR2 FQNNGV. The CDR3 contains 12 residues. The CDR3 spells CASSRDRDEQYV. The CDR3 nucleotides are TGTGCCAGCAGCCGGGACAGGGACGAGCAGTACGTC.

The DNA of the CDR3 is TGTGCCAGCAGCCAATTTGGACAGTCCAATCAGCCCCAGCATTTT. This codes for CASSQFGQSNQPQHF. V and J are TRBV3-1 and TRBJ1-5; D possibly corresponds to TRBD1 (6 bases). Germline CDR1 LGHDT, CDR2 YNNKEL (reference sequence). This CDR3 contains 15 residues. Trimming removed 2 bases at V and 3 bases at J, with 11 bases between.

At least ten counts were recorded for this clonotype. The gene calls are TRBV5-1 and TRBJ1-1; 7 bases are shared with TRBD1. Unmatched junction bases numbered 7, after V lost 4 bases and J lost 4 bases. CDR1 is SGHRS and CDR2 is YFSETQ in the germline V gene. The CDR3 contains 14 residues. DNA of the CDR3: TGCGCCAGCAGCCAGGGGGTCGGGCCCACTGAAGCTTTCTTT. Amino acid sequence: CASSQGVGPTEAFF. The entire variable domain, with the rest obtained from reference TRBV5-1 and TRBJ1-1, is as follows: KAGVTQTPRYLIKTRGQQVTLSCSPISGHRSVSWYQQTPGQGLQFLFEYFSETQRNKGNFPGRFSGRQFSNSRSEMNVSTLELGDSALYLCASSQGVGPTEAFFGQGTRLTVV.